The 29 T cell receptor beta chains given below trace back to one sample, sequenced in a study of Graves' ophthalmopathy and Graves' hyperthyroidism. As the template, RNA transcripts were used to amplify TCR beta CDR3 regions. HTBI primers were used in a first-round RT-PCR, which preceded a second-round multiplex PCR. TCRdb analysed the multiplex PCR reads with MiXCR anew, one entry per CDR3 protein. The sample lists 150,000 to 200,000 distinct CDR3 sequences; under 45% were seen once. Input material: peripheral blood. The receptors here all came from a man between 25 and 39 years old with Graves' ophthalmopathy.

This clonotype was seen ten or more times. CDR3 bases: TGCAGTGCTGCCTCCGGGACTATCACCGGGGAGCTGTTTTTT. Its translation: CSAASGTITGELFF. The rearrangement uses TRBV20-1 and TRBJ2-2; 7 bases are shared with TRBD2. J gave up 4 bases and V 5 bases, and 7 bases lay outside the gene matches. The CDR3 length is 14 residues. Per the germline V gene, CDR1 is DFQATT and CDR2 is SNEGSKA (reference sequence).

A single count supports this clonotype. As DNA, the CDR3 is TGTGCCAGCAGTTCAGGGGGTTACGACGAGCAGTACTTC. Translating gives CASSSGGYDEQYF. The rearrangement uses TRBV12-3 or TRBV12-4 and TRBJ2-7, with 7 positions matching TRBD1. The CDR3 contains 13 residues. The trim removed 4 bases at V and 5 bases at J, leaving 5 bases unmatched.

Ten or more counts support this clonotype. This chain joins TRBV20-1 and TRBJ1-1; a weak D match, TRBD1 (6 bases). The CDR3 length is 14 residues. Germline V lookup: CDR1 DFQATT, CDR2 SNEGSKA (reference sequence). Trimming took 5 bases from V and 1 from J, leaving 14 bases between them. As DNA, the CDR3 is TGCAGTGCTGCAGGGGACAAAGGGAACACTGAAGCTTTCTTT. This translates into CSAAGDKGNTEAFF.

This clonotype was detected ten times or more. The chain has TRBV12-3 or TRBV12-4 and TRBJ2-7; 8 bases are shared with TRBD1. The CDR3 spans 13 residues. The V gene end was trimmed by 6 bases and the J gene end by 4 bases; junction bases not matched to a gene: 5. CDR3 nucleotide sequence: TGTGCCAGCAGGGACAGGGCCCGATACGAGCAGTACTTC. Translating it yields CASRDRARYEQYF.

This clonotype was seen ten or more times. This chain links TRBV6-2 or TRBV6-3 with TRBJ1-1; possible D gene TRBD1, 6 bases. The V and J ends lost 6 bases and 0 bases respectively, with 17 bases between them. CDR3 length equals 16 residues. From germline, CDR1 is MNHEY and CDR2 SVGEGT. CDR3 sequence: CASRPSQGNMNTEAFF. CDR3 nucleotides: TGTGCCAGCAGGCCCTCACAGGGAAACATGAACACTGAAGCTTTCTTT.

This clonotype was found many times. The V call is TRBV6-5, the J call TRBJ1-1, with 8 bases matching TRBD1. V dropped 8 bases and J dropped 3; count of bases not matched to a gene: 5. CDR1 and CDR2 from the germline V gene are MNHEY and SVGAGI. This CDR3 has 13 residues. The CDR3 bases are TGTGCCAGCCTCAGGGGGCAGGACACTGAAGCTTTCTTT. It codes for CASLRGQDTEAFF.

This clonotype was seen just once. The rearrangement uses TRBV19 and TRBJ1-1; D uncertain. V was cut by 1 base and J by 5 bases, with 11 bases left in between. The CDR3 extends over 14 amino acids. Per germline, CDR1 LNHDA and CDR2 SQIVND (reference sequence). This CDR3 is CASSIGPGSTEAFF. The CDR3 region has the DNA TGTGCCAGTAGTATAGGCCCGGGATCTACTGAAGCTTTCTTT. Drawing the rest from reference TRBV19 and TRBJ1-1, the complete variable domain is DGGITQSPKYLFRKEGQNVTLSCEQNLNHDAMYWYRQDPGQGLRLIYYSQIVNDFQKGDIAEGYSVSREKKESFPLTVTSAQKNPTAFYLCASSIGPGSTEAFFGQGTRLTVV.

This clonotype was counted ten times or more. CDR3 DNA: TGCAGCGTTGTAGGGGACAGGGATTCCTACGAGCAGTACTTC. As protein: CSVVGDRDSYEQYF. This chain connects TRBV29-1 to TRBJ2-7, with 9 bases matching TRBD1. Germline assignment: CDR1 SQVTM and CDR2 ANQGSEA. The CDR3 runs to 14 residues. V shed 4 bases, J shed 1 base, and the junction held 5 bases outside the gene matches.

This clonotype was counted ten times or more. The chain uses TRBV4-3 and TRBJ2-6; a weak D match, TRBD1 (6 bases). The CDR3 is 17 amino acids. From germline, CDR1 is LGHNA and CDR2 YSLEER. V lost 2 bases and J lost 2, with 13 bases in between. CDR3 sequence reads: CASSQWGPGAGANVLTF. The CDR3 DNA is TGCGCCAGCAGCCAATGGGGTCCAGGGGCTGGGGCCAACGTCCTGACTTTC.

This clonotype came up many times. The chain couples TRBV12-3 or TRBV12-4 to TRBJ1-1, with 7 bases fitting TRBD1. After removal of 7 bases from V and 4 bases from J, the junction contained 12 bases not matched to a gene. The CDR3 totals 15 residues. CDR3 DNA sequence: TGTGCCAGCAATATCATTGACAGGGACGGCACTGAAGCTTTCTTT. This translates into CASNIIDRDGTEAFF.

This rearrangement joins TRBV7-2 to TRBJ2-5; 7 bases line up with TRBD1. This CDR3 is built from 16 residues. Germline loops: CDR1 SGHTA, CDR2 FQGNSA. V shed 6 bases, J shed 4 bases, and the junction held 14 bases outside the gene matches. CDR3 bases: TGTGCCAGCAGTTACAGTGGGGGACAGAGAAGAGAGACCCAGTACTTC. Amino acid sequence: CASSYSGGQRRETQYF. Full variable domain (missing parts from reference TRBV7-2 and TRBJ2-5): GAGVSQSPSNKVTEKGKDVELRCDPISGHTALYWYRQSLGQGLEFLIYFQGNSAPDKSGLPSDRFSAERTGGSVSTLTIQRTQQEDSAVYLCASSYSGGQRRETQYFGPGTRLLVL.

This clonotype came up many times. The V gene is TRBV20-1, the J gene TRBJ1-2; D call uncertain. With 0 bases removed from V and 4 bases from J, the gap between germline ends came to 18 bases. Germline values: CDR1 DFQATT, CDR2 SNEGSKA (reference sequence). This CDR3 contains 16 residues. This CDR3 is CSARDLMREILYGYTF. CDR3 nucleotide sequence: TGCAGTGCTAGAGATCTTATGAGGGAAATTCTCTATGGCTACACCTTC.

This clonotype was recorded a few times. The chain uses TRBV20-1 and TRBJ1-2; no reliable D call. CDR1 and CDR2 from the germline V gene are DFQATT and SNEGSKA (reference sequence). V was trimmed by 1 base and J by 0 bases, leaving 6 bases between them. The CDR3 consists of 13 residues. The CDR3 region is CSARVAANYGYTF. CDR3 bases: TGCAGTGCTAGAGTTGCTGCTAACTATGGCTACACCTTC.

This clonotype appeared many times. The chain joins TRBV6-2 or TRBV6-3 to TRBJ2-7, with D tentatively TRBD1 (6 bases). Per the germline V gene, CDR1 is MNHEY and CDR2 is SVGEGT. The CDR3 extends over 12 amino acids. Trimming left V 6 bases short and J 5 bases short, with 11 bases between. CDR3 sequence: CASRSTGNEQYF. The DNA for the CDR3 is TGTGCCAGCAGGTCCACAGGGAACGAGCAGTACTTC.

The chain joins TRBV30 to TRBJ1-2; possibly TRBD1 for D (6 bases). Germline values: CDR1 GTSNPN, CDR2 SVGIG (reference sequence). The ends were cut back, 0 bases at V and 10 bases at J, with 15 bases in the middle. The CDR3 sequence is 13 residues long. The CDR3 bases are TGTGCCTGGAGTGTAGGCGGACAGAGTGACTACACCTTC. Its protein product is CAWSVGGQSDYTF.

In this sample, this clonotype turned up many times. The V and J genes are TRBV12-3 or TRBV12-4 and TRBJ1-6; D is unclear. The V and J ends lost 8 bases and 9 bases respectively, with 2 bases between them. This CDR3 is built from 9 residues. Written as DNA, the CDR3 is TGTGCCAGCGGTTCACCCCTCCACTTT. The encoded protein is CASGSPLHF.

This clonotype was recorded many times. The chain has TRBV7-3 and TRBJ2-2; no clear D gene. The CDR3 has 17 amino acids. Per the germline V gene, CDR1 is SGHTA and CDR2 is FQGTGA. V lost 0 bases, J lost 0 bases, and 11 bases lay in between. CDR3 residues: CASSLTSTASNTGELFF. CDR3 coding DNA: TGTGCCAGCAGCTTAACAAGCACCGCTTCGAACACCGGGGAGCTGTTTTTT.

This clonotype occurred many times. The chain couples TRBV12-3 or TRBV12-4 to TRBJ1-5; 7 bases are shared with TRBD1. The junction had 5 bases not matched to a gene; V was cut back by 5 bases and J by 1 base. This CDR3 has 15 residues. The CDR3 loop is CASSRQGGSNQPQHF. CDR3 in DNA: TGTGCCAGCAGTCGACAGGGAGGGAGCAATCAGCCCCAGCATTTT.

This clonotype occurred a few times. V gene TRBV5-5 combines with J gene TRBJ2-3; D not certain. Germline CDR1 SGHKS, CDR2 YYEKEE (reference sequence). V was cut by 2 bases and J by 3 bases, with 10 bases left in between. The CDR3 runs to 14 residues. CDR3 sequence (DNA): TGTGCCAGCAGCTTTGACGGCCTGACAGATACGCAGTATTTT. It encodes CASSFDGLTDTQYF.

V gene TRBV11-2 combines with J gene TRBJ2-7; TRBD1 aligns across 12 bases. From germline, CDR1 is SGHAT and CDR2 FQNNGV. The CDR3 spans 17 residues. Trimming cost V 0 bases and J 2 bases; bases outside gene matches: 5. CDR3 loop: CASSLEGTGGKAYEQYF. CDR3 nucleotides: TGTGCCAGCAGCTTAGAGGGGACAGGGGGCAAAGCCTACGAGCAGTACTTC.

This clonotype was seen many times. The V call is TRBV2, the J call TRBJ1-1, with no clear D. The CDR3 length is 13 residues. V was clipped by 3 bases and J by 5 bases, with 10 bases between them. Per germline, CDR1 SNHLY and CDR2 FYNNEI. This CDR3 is CASSDLRRTEAFF. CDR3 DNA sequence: TGTGCCAGCAGTGATTTACGTCGGACTGAAGCTTTCTTT.

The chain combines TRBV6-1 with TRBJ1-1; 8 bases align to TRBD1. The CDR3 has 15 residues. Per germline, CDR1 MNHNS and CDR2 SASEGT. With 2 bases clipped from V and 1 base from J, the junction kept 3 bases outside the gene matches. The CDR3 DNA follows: TGTGCCAGCAGTGAACAGGGGGCGAGGAACACTGAAGCTTTCTTT. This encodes CASSEQGARNTEAFF.

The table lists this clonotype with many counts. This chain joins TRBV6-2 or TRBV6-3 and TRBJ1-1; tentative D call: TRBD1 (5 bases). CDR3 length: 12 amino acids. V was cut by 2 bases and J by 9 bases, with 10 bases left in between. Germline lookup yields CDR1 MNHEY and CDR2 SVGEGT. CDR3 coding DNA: TGTGCCAGCAGTTACGCCAGGGTTCAAGCTTTCTTT. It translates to CASSYARVQAFF.

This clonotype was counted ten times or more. The CDR3 region is CARVHDKYYGYTF. In DNA form, the CDR3 reads TGTGCCAGGGTACATGACAAGTACTATGGCTACACCTTC. This chain connects TRBV19 to TRBJ1-2; D is uncertain. This CDR3 region has 13 residues. V was clipped by 9 bases and J by 3 bases, with 14 bases between them. Germline CDR1 LNHDA, CDR2 SQIVND (reference sequence).

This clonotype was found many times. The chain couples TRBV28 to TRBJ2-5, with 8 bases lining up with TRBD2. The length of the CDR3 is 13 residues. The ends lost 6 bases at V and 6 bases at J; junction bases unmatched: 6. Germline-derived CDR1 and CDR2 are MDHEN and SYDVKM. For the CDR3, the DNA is TGTGCCAGCAGATCCGGGGGGGTGCAGACCCAGTACTTC. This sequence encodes CASRSGGVQTQYF.

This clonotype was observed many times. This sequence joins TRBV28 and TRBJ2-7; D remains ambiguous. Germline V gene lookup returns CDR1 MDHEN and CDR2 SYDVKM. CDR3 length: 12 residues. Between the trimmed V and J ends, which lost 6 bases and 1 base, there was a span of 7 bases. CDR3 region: CASRDGSYEQYF. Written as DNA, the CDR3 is TGTGCCAGCAGAGACGGATCCTACGAGCAGTACTTC.

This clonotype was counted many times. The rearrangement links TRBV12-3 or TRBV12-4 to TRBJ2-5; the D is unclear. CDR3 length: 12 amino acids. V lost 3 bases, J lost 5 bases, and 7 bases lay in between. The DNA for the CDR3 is TGTGCCAGCAGTTTGTCTTTGGAGACCCAGTACTTC. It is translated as CASSLSLETQYF.

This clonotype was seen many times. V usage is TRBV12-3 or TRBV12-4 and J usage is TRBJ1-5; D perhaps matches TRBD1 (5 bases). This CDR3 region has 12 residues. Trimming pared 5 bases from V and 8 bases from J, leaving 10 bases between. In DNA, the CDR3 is TGTGCCAGCAGTCGACCGGGGGAGCCCCAGCATTTT. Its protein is CASSRPGEPQHF.

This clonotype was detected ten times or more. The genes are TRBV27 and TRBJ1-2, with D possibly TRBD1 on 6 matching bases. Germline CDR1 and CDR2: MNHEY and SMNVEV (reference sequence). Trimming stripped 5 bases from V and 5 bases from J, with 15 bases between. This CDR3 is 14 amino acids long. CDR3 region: CASSGSSTGYGYTF. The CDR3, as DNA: TGTGCCAGCAGTGGGAGCTCAACAGGGTATGGCTACACCTTC.